A selection of T cell receptor beta chains follows, all from one sample in a study of human thymus T cells. TCRdb keeps only in-frame clones here, not all; method: immunoSEQ multiplex PCR. Here the sample spans tens of thousands of clones, around 94% being singletons. Specimen: blood. All receptors derive from a boy under two years old with a congenital heart defect but otherwise immunologically healthy. CDR3s include the opening cysteine and the closing phenylalanine or tryptophan. Fields, in order: J gene, V gene, CDR3 protein.

TRBJ1-4,TRBV5-6,CASNPGGNEKLFF
TRBJ2-7,TRBV9,CASSVPDYEQYF
TRBJ2-1,TRBV9,CASSESSYNEQFF
TRBJ2-7,TRBV5-4,CASSLAGLREQYF
TRBJ1-2,TRBV28,CASSFRRANYGYTF
TRBJ1-6,TRBV12-5,CASGLVPDRERSPLHF
TRBJ1-6,TRBV27,CASRRPGGSSYNSPLHF
TRBJ1-4,TRBV18,CASSPRTGAGGGLFF
TRBJ1-6,TRBV6-6,CASSYRGSSYNSPLHF
TRBJ1-1,TRBV4-1,CASSRGANTEAFF
TRBJ2-7,TRBV7-8,CASSLRLAFYEQYF
TRBJ2-7,TRBV2,CASTFTSGGGEQYF
TRBJ1-5,TRBV5-5,CASSWTGNQPQHF
TRBJ1-2,TRBV28,CASSSRPNGYTF
TRBJ2-7,TRBV5-1,CASSLSGGRLYEQYF
TRBJ2-5,TRBV5-6,CASSFQETQYF
TRBJ1-5,TRBV28,CASTGGFQPQHF
TRBJ1-5,TRBV27,CASTVGRAGNQPQHF
TRBJ1-6,TRBV5-1,CASSPRTGGNSPLHF
TRBJ1-2,TRBV7-9,CASSFRGQNGYTF
TRBJ1-2,TRBV15,CATSRGQLYGYTF
TRBJ1-2,TRBV12-5,CASWGWDRAYGYTF
TRBJ2-2,TRBV23-1,CVTNTGELFF
TRBJ2-3,TRBV20-1,CSARGFTQYF
TRBJ2-1,TRBV6-1,CASSVTRGGFF
TRBJ2-3,TRBV19,CASSIEGSF
TRBJ2-1,TRBV7-9,CASSQGANEQFF
TRBJ1-2,TRBV21-1,CATPRTGSGYTF
TRBJ1-5,TRBV2,CASSPTGPPLPQHF
TRBJ2-1,TRBV29-1,CSVRQSYNEQFF
TRBJ2-7,TRBV6-5,CASSDDGRYEQYF
TRBJ1-2,TRBV7-9,CASSHTSGGSDGYTF
TRBJ2-3,TRBV2,CASRGSGGTQYF
TRBJ2-2,TRBV6-1,CASSEAPGYPTGELFF
TRBJ1-1,TRBV9,CASSGGQHPPPEAFF
TRBJ1-1,TRBV5-6,CASSLNSGEGMNTEAFF
TRBJ2-5,TRBV10-3,CAISESTISNQYF
TRBJ2-7,TRBV7-7,CASARGQGFSYEQYF
TRBJ2-2,TRBV7-2,CASSLGVADAGELFF
TRBJ1-5,TRBV18,CASSPGTLNQPQHF
TRBJ2-7,TRBV7-9,CASSLSGTAYEQYF
TRBJ1-2,TRBV29-1,CSVLQGEGYTF
TRBJ2-7,TRBV9,CASSVGLAGGYEQYF
TRBJ2-3,TRBV5-1,CASSILAGGVDTQYF
TRBJ1-2,TRBV27,CASSLTGQGYRYTF
TRBJ2-3,TRBV12-2,CASRLGTGGTDTQYF
TRBJ2-5,TRBV6-1,CASSEYYEETQYF